The present TCR beta chain was sequenced within a study of blood T cell repertoires in COVID-19. At the level of the study: Nucleic acid was either cDNA or gDNA, and it came from T cells, B-cell-depleted T cells, or PBMCs.

Clones were sequenced by immunoSEQ multiplex PCR, and TCRdb holds only the in-frame ones, with some missing. The sample yields nearly 300,000 clones, roughly nine tenths seen once. The V gene end was trimmed by 4 bases and the J gene end by 2 bases; junction bases not matched to a gene: 7. In germline, CDR1 is SGHRS, CDR2 YFSETQ. The CDR3 runs 15 residues. Participants came from about 24 US areas, aged roughly 18 to 89 years. Cohort allocation depended upon clinical history that participants reported. Shortly before study entry, within 2 weeks, exposed participants had met a COVID-19 case. The sequenced sample consisted of PBMCs or T cells enriched from blood (not recorded which). The genes are TRBV5-1 and TRBJ2-7, with 9 bases aligning to TRBD1. This TCR derives from a woman between 50 and 59 years old who had been exposed to COVID-19. In DNA, the CDR3 is TGCGCCAGCAGCGCAGGGACAGGGAGAACCTACGAGCAGTACTTC. Amino acid sequence: CASSAGTGRTYEQYF.